One and the same sample provided the 9 T cell receptor beta chains below, sequenced in a study of blood T cell repertoires in COVID-19. Profiling relied on immunoSEQ multiplex PCR, and the TCRdb table lists in-frame clones only, not all of them. The sample contains roughly 130,000 clones, roughly 84% of which appear only once. The source material was PBMCs or T cells enriched from blood (not recorded which). The receptors shown here come from a woman in her 30s who had recovered from COVID-19.

The V call is TRBV6-2 or TRBV6-3, the J call TRBJ1-2, with 7 positions matching TRBD1. Germline values: CDR1 MNHEY, CDR2 SVGEGT. The CDR3 extends over 15 amino acids. V lost 2 bases to trimming and J lost 4 bases; unmatched junction nucleotides: 7. CDR3 sequence reads: CASSYGDSSIYGYTF. For the CDR3, the DNA is TGTGCCAGCAGTTACGGGGACAGCAGTATCTATGGCTACACCTTC.

The chain couples TRBV12-2 to TRBJ1-6. TRBV12-2 is a pseudogene. This CDR3 has 14 amino acids. The CDR3 coding sequence is TGTGCAAGTCGCCCCTGGACTGGGAATTCACCCCTCCACTTT. Protein product: CASRPWTGNSPLHF.

This sequence joins TRBV30 and TRBJ1-5; D is possibly TRBD1 (6 bases). The CDR3 is 14 amino acids. V was clipped by 3 bases and J by 5 bases, with 14 bases between them. Germline assignment: CDR1 GTSNPN and CDR2 SVGIG (reference sequence). The CDR3 region has the DNA TGTGCCTGGAGGGGAGACGCAGGGGATCAGCCCCAGCATTTT. Amino acid sequence: CAWRGDAGDQPQHF.

This chain links TRBV29-1 with TRBJ2-1, with 7 bases matching TRBD1. The CDR3 runs to 19 residues. The V gene's germline CDR1 is SQVTM and CDR2 ANQGSEA. V was clipped by 5 bases and J by 3 bases; unmatched bases: 22. CDR3 sequence: CSVQALFRGGQSNYNEQFF. Here the CDR3 DNA reads TGCAGCGTTCAGGCCCTATTCAGAGGGGGACAGTCGAACTACAATGAGCAGTTCTTC.

The genes are TRBV21-1 and TRBJ2-7; TRBD2, the table's D call, was not compared with the DNA. TRBV21-1 represents a pseudogene. The CDR3 contains 19 residues. This CDR3 is CASSKGRARRLAGSYEQYF. The CDR3 nucleotides read TGTGCCAGCAGCAAAGGTCGGGCGCGACGACTAGCGGGATCCTACGAGCAGTACTTC.

Here the CDR3 reads CAWRGGAINYGYTF. The DNA of the CDR3 is TGTGCCTGGAGGGGAGGGGCAATTAACTATGGCTACACCTTC. The chain is built from TRBV30 and TRBJ1-2; weak D call: TRBD1 (5 bases). Germline V gene sequence: CDR1 GTSNPN, CDR2 SVGIG (reference sequence). Between the trimmed V and J ends, which lost 3 bases and 1 base, there was a span of 12 bases. The CDR3 spans 14 residues.

This sequence joins TRBV24-1 and TRBJ2-7; D gene uncertain. This CDR3 comprises 15 residues. From germline, CDR1 is KGHDR and CDR2 SFDVKD. Trimming took 0 bases from V and 4 from J, leaving 12 bases between them. CDR3 residues: CATSDLAGGAYEQYF. The DNA for the CDR3 is TGTGCCACCAGTGATTTGGCTGGCGGAGCGTACGAGCAGTACTTC.

The chain combines TRBV7-9 with TRBJ1-2, with a tentative D call TRBD1 (5 bases). The CDR3 contains 14 residues. Germline V gene sequence: CDR1 SEHNR, CDR2 FQNEAQ (reference sequence). V was shortened by 3 bases and J by 4 bases, with 12 bases between the two germline ends. The CDR3 reads CASSFSGGGYGYTF. The CDR3 DNA reads TGTGCCAGCAGCTTCTCCGGGGGGGGCTATGGCTACACCTTC.

The genes are TRBV2 and TRBJ1-2; 7 nucleotides match TRBD1. V dropped 7 bases and J dropped 8; count of bases not matched to a gene: 7. The CDR3 covers 12 residues. Per germline, CDR1 SNHLY and CDR2 FYNNEI. The CDR3 DNA is TGTGCCAGCACCTCCGGGACAGAAGGCTACACCTTC. It encodes CASTSGTEGYTF.